This T cell receptor (beta chain) was captured by sequencing in a study of neurological immune-mediated disorders. Notes on the study in general: None of the CDR3 amino acid sequences found in expanded clones was shared across subjects. This suggests that the TCR-beta repertoires were private in all groups.

The authors made cDNA by 5'RACE with 10-nucleotide random UMIs. TCRdb reanalysed the 5' RACE reads using MiXCR and keeps one entry per CDR3 protein. Of roughly 50,000 distinct CDR3 sequences in the sample, roughly 23% were seen once. This clonotype was seen ten or more times. The antigen remains unidentified. The CDR3 extends over 14 amino acids. Germline CDR1 DFQATT, CDR2 SNEGSKA (reference sequence). V lost 3 bases and J 4 bases, leaving 15 bases between the germline ends. The sample comprised PBMCs. The receptor comes from an older woman in good health. The chain has TRBV20-1 and TRBJ1-2; D might be TRBD1 (5 bases). CDR3 sequence: CSARRPDRSYGYTF. The CDR3 DNA sequence: TGCAGTGCTAGGCGCCCTGACAGATCCTATGGCTACACCTTC.